This passage covers 25 T cell receptor beta chains from one sample sequenced in a study of cytomegalovirus exposure and HLA in healthy donors. Both 60 Vbeta primers and 13 Jbeta primers went into the PCR. Produced via immunoSEQ multiplex PCR; TCRdb's table is partial and in-frame only. This sample has about 150,000 clones, with roughly 73% found just once. The sample comprised PBMCs. These receptors came from a woman under 30 in good health and CMV-seronegative.

CDR3 DNA sequence: TGCGCCAGCAGCCAAGGCTTAGCGGGAGCGACAGATACGCAGTATTTT. Amino acid sequence: CASSQGLAGATDTQYF. The rearrangement joins TRBV4-3 to TRBJ2-3, with TRBD2 matching over 9 bases. The germline CDR1 and CDR2 sequences are LGHNA and YSLEER. V lost 1 base, J lost 3 bases, and 5 bases stayed unmatched. This CDR3 comprises 16 residues.

The J gene is TRBJ1-1, the V gene TRBV18; D is uncertain. Germline V gene lookup returns CDR1 KGHSH and CDR2 LQKENI. Between the trimmed V and J ends, which lost 3 bases and 0 bases, there was a span of 11 bases. This CDR3 has 15 residues. CDR3 amino acids: CASSPDLQMNTEAFF. The CDR3 DNA sequence: TGTGCCAGCTCACCCGACTTACAAATGAACACTGAAGCTTTCTTT.

This chain joins TRBV12-5 and TRBJ1-2; 7 bases are a match to TRBD1. The germline gives CDR1 LGHNT, CDR2 FRNRAP. CDR3 length equals 18 residues. The V segment lost 0 bases and the J segment 8 bases; nucleotides outside the gene matches: 18. The CDR3 region has the DNA TGTGCTAGTGGTTTGGTCCTTGACAGGGCAAACCCTCTCGGAGGCTACACCTTC. It specifies CASGLVLDRANPLGGYTF.

The chain combines TRBV7-2 with TRBJ1-2, with TRBD1 matching 10 bases. Germline lookup yields CDR1 SGHTA and CDR2 FQGNSA. With 5 bases clipped from V and 2 bases from J, the junction kept 2 bases outside the gene matches. The CDR3 is 14 residues long. CDR3 residues: CASSTGQGNYGYTF. DNA of the CDR3: TGTGCCAGCAGCACGGGACAGGGGAACTATGGCTACACCTTC.

The rearrangement links TRBV10-3 to TRBJ2-3; TRBD1 aligns across 7 bases. The CDR3 totals 17 residues. Per the germline V gene, CDR1 is ENHRY and CDR2 is SYGVKD. V trimming: 6 bases; J trimming: 0 bases; junction bases outside the gene matches: 12. For the CDR3, the DNA is TGTGCCATCAGACCGACTACCGGGACAGCTAGCACAGATACGCAGTATTTT. It yields the protein CAIRPTTGTASTDTQYF.

This clone was recorded a few times. This chain links TRBV28 with TRBJ2-5; TRBD1 is a possible D gene (7 bases). Germline V lookup: CDR1 MDHEN, CDR2 SYDVKM. The CDR3 loop spans 16 amino acids. V dropped 4 bases and J dropped 5 bases, with 20 bases sitting between them. CDR3 sequence reads: CASSSPLTGTGETQYF. CDR3 nucleotides: TGTGCCAGCAGTTCTCCCTTGACAGGGACTGGGGAGACCCAGTACTTC.

This sequence joins TRBV29-1 and TRBJ2-1, with 10 bases that match TRBD1. This CDR3 has 13 amino acids. With V trimmed by 3 bases and J by 5 bases, 1 base remained unmatched. Germline V CDR1 and CDR2: SQVTM, ANQGSEA. The CDR3 coding sequence is TGCAGCGTTGATGGGACAGGGGACAATGAGCAGTTCTTC. It translates to CSVDGTGDNEQFF.

A remark on this clone: Other nucleotide sequences in the sample specify the same CDR3. The rearrangement links TRBV5-1 to TRBJ2-1; 9 positions agree with TRBD2. CDR3 size: 15 residues. CDR1 SGHRS and CDR2 YFSETQ come from the germline V gene. The J segment lost 4 bases and the V segment lost 3 bases, leaving 5 bases of the junction unmatched. The CDR3 DNA reads TGCGCCAGCAGCTCCACTAGCGGGTCTTACAATGAGCAGTTCTTC. Translated: CASSSTSGSYNEQFF.

Points on this clone: An end of the junction does not agree with germline; a read error may underlie this. The chain links TRBV7-9 to TRBJ1-1, with 9 bases identical to TRBD1. This CDR3 spans 16 amino acids. Per germline, CDR1 SEHNR and CDR2 FQNEAQ (reference sequence). Here the CDR3 DNA reads TGTTCCAGCAGCTCGACCCAGGGACAGGGGAACACTGAAGCTTTCTTT. Its protein is CSSSSTQGQGNTEAFF.

V gene TRBV7-2 combines with J gene TRBJ2-7; 11 nucleotides agree with TRBD2. Germline CDR1 SGHTA, CDR2 FQGNSA. This CDR3 has 17 amino acids. With V trimmed by 4 bases and J by 5 bases, 13 bases remained unmatched. CDR3 nucleotide sequence: TGTGCCAGCAGCTCCCGGGGTAGCGGGGGGGTAAGCGACGAGCAGTACTTC. This translates into CASSSRGSGGVSDEQYF.

The chain has TRBV5-6 and TRBJ2-1; D is unresolved. Germline V gives CDR1 SGHDT, CDR2 YYEEEE. V was pared by 4 bases and J by 5 bases, with 4 bases between. The CDR3 runs to 11 residues. For the CDR3, the DNA is TGTGCCAGCAGCCTAAACAATGAGCAGTTCTTC. This gives the protein CASSLNNEQFF.

The rearrangement uses TRBV7-8 and TRBJ1-4, with 9 bases aligning to TRBD1. This CDR3 region has 15 residues. Germline CDR1 SGHVS, CDR2 FQNEAQ. J lost 8 bases, V lost 1 base, and 5 bases had no gene match. CDR3 nucleotide sequence: TGTGCCAGCAGCTTAGTGGACAGGGGAGGGGAAAAACTGTTTTTT. Amino acid sequence: CASSLVDRGGEKLFF.

Only one count was recorded for this clone. The chain employs TRBV10-3 and TRBJ1-1, with D perhaps matching TRBD1 (6 bases). Germline CDR1 reads ENHRY; CDR2 reads SYGVKD. Trimming cost V 4 bases and J 1 base, with 10 bases left between them. The CDR3 covers 14 residues. CDR3 DNA: TGTGCCATCAGTGCCCGGACAGAGAACACTGAAGCTTTCTTT. This codes for CAISARTENTEAFF.

The gene calls are TRBV7-9 and TRBJ2-7; D gene uncertain. Trimming shortened V by 1 base and J by 6 bases, and 7 bases separated the two germline ends. Germline V gene sequence: CDR1 SEHNR, CDR2 FQNEAQ (reference sequence). The CDR3 is 12 residues long. CDR3 in amino acids: CASSLGSREQYF. The CDR3 bases are TGTGCCAGCAGCTTAGGTTCTCGCGAGCAGTACTTC.

The chain joins TRBV7-8 to TRBJ2-2; D not certain. Germline CDR1 SGHVS, CDR2 FQNEAQ. The CDR3 totals 13 residues. With 1 base removed from V and 6 bases from J, the gap between germline ends came to 6 bases. The CDR3 nucleotides are TGTGCCAGCAGCTTAGGAGTTTCCGGGGAGCTGTTTTTT. Its translation is CASSLGVSGELFF.

A few counts support this clone. This chain connects TRBV7-8 to TRBJ2-1; TRBD2 agrees at 16 bases. The CDR3 covers 20 residues. The V gene's germline CDR1 is SGHVS and CDR2 FQNEAQ. V lost 1 base, J lost 1 base, and 7 bases stayed unmatched. CDR3 nucleotide sequence: TGTGCCAGCAGCTTAGGGCCGGGACTAGCGGGAGGGGGGTCCTACAATGAGCAGTTCTTC. Protein product: CASSLGPGLAGGGSYNEQFF.

The chain recombines TRBV7-3 with TRBJ2-5; D gene uncertain. Looked up from germline, CDR1 is SGHTA and CDR2 is FQGTGA. Trimming shortened V by 3 bases and J by 2 bases, and 7 bases separated the two germline ends. The CDR3 runs 13 residues. The CDR3: CASSLSPQETQYF. DNA for the CDR3: TGTGCCAGCAGCTTGTCCCCGCAAGAGACCCAGTACTTC. The full variable domain, completed using reference TRBV7-3 and TRBJ2-5, is GAGVSQTPSNKVTEKGKYVELRCDPISGHTALYWYRQSLGQGPEFLIYFQGTGAADDSGLPNDRFFAVRPEGSVSTLKIQRTERGDSAVYLCASSLSPQETQYFGPGTRLLVL.

V usage is TRBV28 and J usage is TRBJ1-2, with TRBD1 as a possible D gene (6 bases). The V and J ends lost 7 bases and 0 bases respectively, with 15 bases between them. In germline, CDR1 is MDHEN, CDR2 SYDVKM. The CDR3 is 15 residues long. The CDR3 region has the DNA TGTGCCAGCACCCTCGGGGGGGCGACTAACTATGGCTACACCTTC. Translating gives CASTLGGATNYGYTF.

V and J are TRBV11-3 and TRBJ2-7, with 8 bases aligning to TRBD1. Germline assignment: CDR1 SGHNT and CDR2 YENEEA. Germline trimming cut 5 bases from V and 5 bases from J; bases unmatched to any gene: 5. CDR3 length equals 13 residues. CDR3 DNA sequence: TGTGCCAGCAGCAGGACAGGGTACGACGAGCAGTACTTC. Its translation: CASSRTGYDEQYF.

The V gene is TRBV4-3, the J gene TRBJ1-4; TRBD1 might be the D (5 bases). Germline V gene data show CDR1 as LGHNA and CDR2 as YSLEER. This CDR3 spans 16 amino acids. V lost 1 base to trimming and J lost 0 bases, with 9 bases between them. The CDR3 nucleotides are TGCGCCAGCAGCCAAGGGGGGGTTGCAACTAATGAAAAACTGTTTTTT. This encodes CASSQGGVATNEKLFF.

This chain joins TRBV10-3 and TRBJ1-2, with a tentative D call TRBD1 (6 bases). In germline, CDR1 is ENHRY, CDR2 SYGVKD. The CDR3 runs to 12 residues. V dropped 2 bases and J dropped 8 bases, with 9 bases sitting between them. Written as DNA, the CDR3 is TGTGCCATCAGTGAGGACAGGATCGGCTACACCTTC. Encoded protein: CAISEDRIGYTF.

The V call is TRBV4-3, the J call TRBJ1-4; D may be TRBD1 (5 bases). The germline V gene has CDR1 LGHNA and CDR2 YSLEER. The CDR3 spans 15 residues. Deletions cut 4 bases from V and 4 bases from J, with 13 bases between. CDR3 residues: CASSLQAWINEKLFF. The CDR3, as DNA: TGCGCCAGCAGCCTACAGGCTTGGATTAATGAAAAACTGTTTTTT.

The V call is TRBV7-9, the J call TRBJ1-2, with D tentatively TRBD1 (6 bases). The CDR3 contains 13 residues. Germline V gene sequence: CDR1 SEHNR, CDR2 FQNEAQ (reference sequence). The V and J ends lost 6 bases and 2 bases respectively, with 10 bases between them. CDR3 nucleotide sequence: TGTGCCAGCAGTTTCGACAGGAACTATGGCTACACCTTC. Its translation: CASSFDRNYGYTF.

This clone was counted once. This chain links TRBV2 with TRBJ2-1, with D perhaps matching TRBD2 (5 bases). This CDR3 is built from 14 residues. The germline V gene has CDR1 SNHLY and CDR2 FYNNEI. The V end lost 7 bases, the J end lost 6 bases, and 16 bases lay between the germline ends. CDR3 DNA: TGTGCCAGCAAAGCGGATCCCGGCCCCAATGAGCAGTTCTTC. Translation gives CASKADPGPNEQFF.

This clone was seen a single time. The chain employs TRBV27 and TRBJ2-1; D possibly corresponds to TRBD1 (5 bases). CDR3 length: 13 residues. V was clipped by 3 bases and J by 5 bases, with 8 bases between them. The V gene's germline CDR1 is MNHEY and CDR2 SMNVEV (reference sequence). DNA of the CDR3: TGTGCCAGCAGTTTGGGGCAGAACAATGAGCAGTTCTTC. As protein: CASSLGQNNEQFF.